A selection of T cell receptor beta chains follows, all from one sample in a study of T cell repertoires in cytomegalovirus infection. TCRdb fed the reads into MiXCR, producing one record per CDR3 protein. The sample holds 250,000 to 300,000 distinct CDR3 sequences, over 15% seen once. Input material: CD8+ T cells from PBMCs. Receptor source: a human donor in good health (CMV status not recorded). Some clones in this sample may be carry-over from other donors' samples. The CDR3 runs from the conserved cysteine through the conserved F or W. The order of the fields is J gene, clone size, V gene, D gene, CDR3 protein, CDR3 DNA. A D gene is named only where the DNA matches it firmly. Rows give clone size only sometimes, using once, few, many, or a class for an expanded clone.

J: TRBJ1-2
size: many
V: TRBV7-2
D: NA
CDR3: CASSLIFPVVYWSTRDYGYTF
DNA: TGTGCCAGCAGCTTAATATTCCCGGTGGTTTATTGGTCCACACGGGACTATGGCTACACCTTC

J: TRBJ2-7
size: many
V: TRBV7-2
D: NA
CDR3: CASSLIDYEQYF
DNA: TGTGCCAGCAGCTTAATAGACTACGAGCAGTACTTC

J: TRBJ2-4
size: many
V: TRBV7-2
D: TRBD2
CDR3: CASSASGTSLAKNIQYF
DNA: TGTGCCAGCAGCGCATCCGGGACTAGCTTAGCCAAAAACATTCAGTACTTC

J: TRBJ1-6
size: many
V: TRBV7-2
D: TRBD1
CDR3: CASSRDSFSPLHF
DNA: TGTGCCAGCAGCCGGGACAGTTTTTCACCCCTCCACTTT

J: TRBJ1-6
size: many
V: TRBV11-2
D: NA
CDR3: CASSPTPFYNSPLHF
DNA: TGTGCCAGCAGCCCTACGCCCTTTTATAATTCACCCCTCCACTTT

J: TRBJ2-3
size: many
V: TRBV7-2
D: TRBD1
CDR3: CASSLVSFFGTGKTRTDTQYF
DNA: TGTGCCAGCAGCTTAGTTTCCTTCTTCGGGACAGGGAAGACCCGCACAGATACGCAGTATTTT

J: TRBJ2-1
size: NA
V: TRBV29-1
D: TRBD2
CDR3: CSVEGLAGGRFSYNEQFF
DNA: TGCAGCGTTGAAGGGCTAGCGGGGGGGCGATTCTCCTACAATGAGCAGTTCTTC

J: TRBJ2-7
size: NA
V: TRBV10-3
D: NA
CDR3: CAISESVDEQYF
DNA: TGTGCCATCAGTGAGTCGGTCGACGAGCAGTACTTC

J: TRBJ2-1
size: NA
V: TRBV6-2/TRBV6-3
D: TRBD1
CDR3: CASSNSQGALSNEQFF
DNA: TGTGCCAGCAGTAACTCCCAGGGGGCGTTGAGCAATGAGCAGTTCTTC

J: TRBJ2-7
size: few
V: TRBV7-9
D: TRBD1
CDR3: CASSPPTGLTSYEQYF
DNA: TGTGCCAGCAGCCCACCGACAGGGCTAACCTCCTACGAGCAGTACTTC

J: TRBJ2-5
size: few
V: TRBV10-3
D: NA
CDR3: CAISGEVQGSPQETQYF
DNA: TGTGCCATCAGTGGGGAGGTACAGGGCTCGCCCCAAGAGACCCAGTACTTC

J: TRBJ2-5
size: NA
V: TRBV7-6
D: NA
CDR3: CASSLEAMGETQYF
DNA: TGTGCCAGCAGCTTAGAGGCCATGGGGGAGACCCAGTACTTC

J: TRBJ2-3
size: many
V: TRBV7-6
D: NA
CDR3: CASSPRGRDMTDTQYF
DNA: TGTGCCAGCAGCCCCAGGGGCAGGGATATGACAGATACGCAGTATTTT

J: TRBJ2-5
size: NA
V: TRBV20-1
D: NA
CDR3: CSAYRAISQETQYF
DNA: TGCAGTGCTTACCGGGCCATATCCCAAGAGACCCAGTACTTC

J: TRBJ1-2
size: NA
V: TRBV9
D: TRBD1
CDR3: CASSVEGGTEGPNYGYTF
DNA: TGTGCCAGCAGCGTAGAAGGGGGGACAGAAGGTCCTAACTATGGCTACACCTTC

J: TRBJ1-6
size: few
V: TRBV20-1
D: NA
CDR3: CSARDRKDSYNSPLHF
DNA: TGCAGTGCTAGAGATCGTAAGGACTCCTATAATTCACCCCTCCACTTT

J: TRBJ2-1
size: once
V: TRBV2
D: TRBD2
CDR3: CASSDPLAGAPYNEQFF
DNA: TGTGCCAGCAGTGACCCTCTAGCGGGGGCCCCCTACAATGAGCAGTTCTTC

J: TRBJ1-3
size: few
V: TRBV4-1
D: NA
CDR3: CASSQDQVGNTIYF
DNA: TGCGCCAGCAGCCAAGATCAGGTTGGAAACACCATATATTTT

J: TRBJ1-1
size: NA
V: TRBV5-6
D: NA
CDR3: CASSLVVYRGPNTEAFF
DNA: TGTGCCAGCAGCTTGGTGGTTTATAGAGGGCCGAACACTGAAGCTTTCTTT

J: TRBJ2-1
size: few
V: TRBV6-2/TRBV6-3
D: NA
CDR3: CASSVGAGPYNEQFF
DNA: TGTGCCAGCAGTGTCGGAGCGGGTCCCTACAATGAGCAGTTCTTC

J: TRBJ1-1
size: many
V: TRBV28
D: NA
CDR3: CASSLYSIDLTGRDTEAFF
DNA: TGTGCCAGCAGTTTATACTCCATTGACCTAACAGGCCGGGACACTGAAGCTTTCTTT

J: TRBJ2-1
size: NA
V: TRBV29-1
D: TRBD2
CDR3: CSVEGRAGGIYNEQFF
DNA: TGCAGCGTTGAAGGGCGAGCGGGGGGGATCTACAATGAGCAGTTCTTC

J: TRBJ2-1
size: many
V: TRBV5-6
D: NA
CDR3: CASSRVSYNEQFF
DNA: TGTGCCAGCAGCCGGGTTTCCTACAATGAGCAGTTCTTC

J: TRBJ2-2
size: few
V: TRBV19
D: TRBD1
CDR3: CASRPGQGIGELFF
DNA: TGTGCCAGTAGGCCGGGACAGGGTATCGGGGAGCTGTTTTTT

J: TRBJ2-7
size: few
V: TRBV28
D: NA
CDR3: CASSLWAGAPKEQYF
DNA: TGTGCCAGCAGTTTATGGGCAGGGGCCCCCAAGGAGCAGTACTTC

J: TRBJ2-1
size: few
V: TRBV27
D: TRBD2
CDR3: CASTTGGGTYNEQFF
DNA: TGTGCCAGCACTACCGGCGGGGGTACCTACAATGAGCAGTTCTTC

J: TRBJ2-6
size: NA
V: TRBV6-2/TRBV6-3
D: TRBD1
CDR3: CASSYPPGTGASGANVLTF
DNA: TGTGCCAGCAGTTACCCTCCCGGGACAGGCGCCTCTGGGGCCAACGTCCTGACTTTC

J: TRBJ2-1
size: many
V: TRBV6-2/TRBV6-3
D: TRBD2
CDR3: CASSYGTSAQFF
DNA: TGTGCCAGCAGTTACGGGACTAGTGCGCAGTTCTTC

J: TRBJ2-2
size: few
V: TRBV7-9
D: NA
CDR3: CASSPGTGLTGELFF
DNA: TGTGCCAGCAGCCCCGGGACTGGGCTCACCGGGGAGCTGTTTTTT

J: TRBJ1-5
size: NA
V: TRBV5-6
D: NA
CDR3: CASSFGSVRGPRANQPQHF
DNA: TGTGCCAGCAGCTTTGGGAGCGTCCGTGGACCCCGCGCAAATCAGCCCCAGCATTTT

J: TRBJ2-3
size: NA
V: TRBV25-1
D: NA
CDR3: CASSDHSQGVDTQYF
DNA: TGTGCCAGCAGTGACCACTCACAGGGAGTTGATACGCAGTATTTT

J: TRBJ2-1
size: few
V: TRBV7-4
D: NA
CDR3: CASAPAYNEQFF
DNA: TGTGCCAGCGCCCCAGCCTACAATGAGCAGTTCTTC

J: TRBJ2-1
size: many
V: TRBV7-9
D: TRBD1
CDR3: CASSLEPGTGDNEQFF
DNA: TGTGCCAGCAGCTTAGAGCCTGGGACAGGGGACAATGAGCAGTTCTTC

J: TRBJ2-5
size: NA
V: TRBV11-2
D: TRBD1
CDR3: CASSLKWGQGAPETQYF
DNA: TGTGCCAGCAGCTTAAAATGGGGACAGGGGGCTCCCGAGACCCAGTACTTC

J: TRBJ2-7
size: many
V: TRBV7-8
D: NA
CDR3: CASSLDVSYEQYF
DNA: TGTGCCAGCAGCTTAGACGTTTCCTACGAGCAGTACTTC

J: TRBJ2-1
size: few
V: TRBV2
D: NA
CDR3: CASRERRQQQFF
DNA: TGTGCCAGCAGAGAAAGGCGTCAACAGCAGTTCTTC